This is a list of T cell receptor beta chains from one sample in a study of OX40 agonist ivuxolimab in advanced cancers. Sequencing was performed with immunoSEQ multiplex PCR; in TCRdb, only in-frame clones are kept and a portion is missing. There are approximately 52,000 clones in the sample; roughly four fifths occur only once, and under 5% lies in the top ten. The sample here was CD4+ or CD8+ T cells sorted from blood, taken in a trial of the OX40 agonist ivuxolimab. Receptors were obtained from an adult with an advanced solid tumor such as melanoma, head and neck, liver or kidney cancer. Each CDR3 is given with its conserved first and last residue.

TRBJ2-2	TRBV7-9	CASSSGQGGSTGELFF
TRBJ2-3	TRBV19	CATSTGWGTGTTDTQYF
TRBJ1-6	TRBV18	CASSPGTGANSPLHF
TRBJ2-5	TRBV27	CASSPDRIETQYF
TRBJ2-5	TRBV30	CAWSVPAGDRETQYF
TRBJ1-4	TRBV5-1	CASSLVGSSNEKLFF
TRBJ2-3	TRBV5-1	CASSSGTSGLGGDTQYF
TRBJ2-5	TRBV7-9	CASSSGQMGETQYF
TRBJ2-7	TRBV23-1	CASSPSDRSSYEQYF
TRBJ1-5	TRBV18	CASSPQDNQPQHF
TRBJ2-1	TRBV11-1	CASSLEGRSGEQFF
TRBJ2-2	TRBV27	CASSLYGVPLTSGELFF
TRBJ2-1	TRBV7-8	CASSLEVYAAGNEQFF